This T cell receptor (beta chain) came from a study of tumor-infiltrating lymphocytes in localized non-small cell lung cancer. Trimming cost V 5 bases and J 7 bases, with 14 bases left between them. The CDR3 loop spans 13 amino acids. Germline V lookup: CDR1 SGHNT, CDR2 YENEEA. Turning to this clone: The antigen is unknown.

Measured with immunoSEQ multiplex PCR; TCRdb has only the in-frame clones, and not every one. The sample includes about 14,000 clones, around 68% of them seen just once. Study-wide results and limits: Available tissue quantity limited TCR sequencing to a patient subset.

The rearrangement uses TRBV11-3 and TRBJ2-5; tentative D call: TRBD2 (5 bases). This sequence originates from a human donor with non-small cell lung cancer. Sequenced: uninvolved lung tissue not adjacent to the tumor. Here the CDR3 DNA reads TGTGCCAGCAGCCTCGGAGGTCGAGCGACCCAGTACTTC. This sequence encodes CASSLGGRATQYF.